This TCR beta chain was sequenced during a study of beta chain features in type 1 diabetes. Based on CD45RO/CCR7/CD25/CD127/CD95/CD27, CD4+ regulatory, stem cell-like memory, naive and central memory cells were sorted. CDR1 is GTSNPN, CDR2 SVGIG, per germline (reference sequence). Trimming left V 2 bases short and J 1 base short, with 20 bases between. This CDR3 has 17 residues. The study, taken as a whole, reports: Any HLA type influence on TCRB rearrangement was left unresolved here. Possible PCR preference for shorter templates applied equally to patients and controls.

The isolated RNA, all of it, was reverse transcribed, so expressed TCRB transcripts were what got sequenced. Some clones are missing from TCRdb's copy, which holds only in-frame ones; the method was immunoSEQ multiplex PCR. The profile shows over 150,000 clones, about 8.5% of them singletons. Worth noting for this clone: Its cognate antigen is unknown.

The sequenced material came from central memory CD4+ T cells from blood. The receptor's source is a man younger than 35 in good health. This sequence joins TRBV30 and TRBJ1-2; no clear D. This CDR3 reads CAWSFLPISPLNYGYTF. Written as DNA, the CDR3 is TGTGCCTGGAGTTTCTTACCCATTTCCCCACTTAACTATGGCTACACCTTC. Drawing the rest from reference TRBV30 and TRBJ1-2, the complete variable domain is SQTIHQWPATLVQPVGSPLSLECTVEGTSNPNLYWYRQAAGRGLQLLFYSVGIGQISSEVPQNLSASRPQDRQFILSSKKLLLSDSGFYLCAWSFLPISPLNYGYTFGSGTRLTVV.